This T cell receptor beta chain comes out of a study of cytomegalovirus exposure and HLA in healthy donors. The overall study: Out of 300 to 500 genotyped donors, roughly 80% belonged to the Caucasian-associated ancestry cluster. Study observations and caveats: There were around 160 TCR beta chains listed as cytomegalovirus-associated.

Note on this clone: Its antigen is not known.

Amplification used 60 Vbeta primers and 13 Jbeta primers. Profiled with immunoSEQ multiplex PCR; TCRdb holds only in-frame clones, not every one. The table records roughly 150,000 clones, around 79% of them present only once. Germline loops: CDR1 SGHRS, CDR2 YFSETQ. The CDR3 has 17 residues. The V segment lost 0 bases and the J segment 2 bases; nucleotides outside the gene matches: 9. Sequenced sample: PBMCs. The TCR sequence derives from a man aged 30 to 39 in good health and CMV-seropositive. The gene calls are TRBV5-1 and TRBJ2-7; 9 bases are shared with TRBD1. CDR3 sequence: CASSLASGTGNPYEQYF. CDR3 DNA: TGCGCCAGCAGCTTGGCTTCCGGGACAGGGAATCCCTACGAGCAGTACTTC.